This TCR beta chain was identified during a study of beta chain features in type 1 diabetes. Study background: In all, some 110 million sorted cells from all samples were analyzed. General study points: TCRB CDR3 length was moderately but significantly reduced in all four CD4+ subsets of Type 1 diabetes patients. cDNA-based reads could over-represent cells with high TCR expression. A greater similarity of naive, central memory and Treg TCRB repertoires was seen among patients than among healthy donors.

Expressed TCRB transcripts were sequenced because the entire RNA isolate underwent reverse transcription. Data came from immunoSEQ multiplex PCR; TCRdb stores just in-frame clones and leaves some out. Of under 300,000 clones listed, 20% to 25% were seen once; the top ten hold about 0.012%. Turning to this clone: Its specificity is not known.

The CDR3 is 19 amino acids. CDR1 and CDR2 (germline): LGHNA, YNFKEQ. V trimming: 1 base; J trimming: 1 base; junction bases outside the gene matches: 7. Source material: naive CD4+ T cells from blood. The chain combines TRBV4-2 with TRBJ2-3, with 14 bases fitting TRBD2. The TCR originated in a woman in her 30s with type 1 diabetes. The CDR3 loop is CASSQGGTSGRMGTDTQYF. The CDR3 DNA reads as TGTGCCAGCAGCCAAGGGGGGACTAGCGGGAGAATGGGCACAGATACGCAGTATTTT.